These 19 T cell receptor beta chains were sequenced from one sample in a study of monozygotic twins with cystic fibrosis. Libraries were prepared by immunoSEQ multiplex PCR; TCRdb keeps only in-frame clonotypes and omits some of them. This table holds 25,000 to 30,000 clones, 95% to 98% found once. Sequences were obtained from blood. Receptor source: a girl aged 2-10 years with cystic fibrosis.

V and J are TRBV11-2 and TRBJ2-7, with D hard to call. The V gene's germline CDR1 is SGHAT and CDR2 FQNNGV. The length of the CDR3 is 13 residues. Trimming took 3 bases from V and 2 from J, leaving 8 bases between them. The chain's CDR3 is CASSLAATYEQYF. The DNA for the CDR3 is TGTGCCAGCAGCTTGGCGGCCACCTACGAGCAGTACTTC.

V gene TRBV6-5 combines with J gene TRBJ1-1, with D maybe TRBD1 (6 bases). CDR3 size: 13 residues. Looked up from germline, CDR1 is MNHEY and CDR2 is SVGAGI. V was pared by 8 bases and J by 0 bases, with 10 bases between. DNA of the CDR3: TGTGCCAGCCGCCAGGGGATGAACACTGAAGCTTTCTTT. It is translated as CASRQGMNTEAFF.

The chain uses TRBV2 and TRBJ1-2, with D unclear. CDR3 length: 13 residues. Trimming took 6 bases from V and 5 from J, leaving 13 bases between them. The germline CDR1 and CDR2 sequences are SNHLY and FYNNEI. The CDR3 sequence: CASSRDKEYGYTF. For the CDR3, the DNA is TGTGCCAGCAGCAGAGACAAGGAGTATGGCTACACCTTC.

The chain employs TRBV6-5 and TRBJ1-1; perhaps TRBD1 as D (5 bases). Germline loops: CDR1 MNHEY, CDR2 SVGAGI. The ends were cut back, 2 bases at V and 4 bases at J, with 11 bases in the middle. This CDR3 is built from 14 residues. The CDR3 nucleotides read TGTGCCAGCAGTTACGGGACTTTGGGCACTGAAGCTTTCTTT. This gives the protein CASSYGTLGTEAFF.

The rearrangement uses TRBV30 and TRBJ2-3, with 7 bases aligning to TRBD1. The germline CDR1 and CDR2 sequences are GTSNPN and SVGIG (reference sequence). The CDR3 has 17 amino acids. With V trimmed by 3 bases and J by 0 bases, 12 bases remained unmatched. The CDR3 reads CAWSLGFQGVSTDTQYF. CDR3 nucleotides: TGTGCCTGGAGCCTTGGGTTTCAGGGGGTGAGCACAGATACGCAGTATTTT.

J is TRBJ1-4 and V is TRBV15; no definite D call. The V gene lost 2 bases and the J gene lost 2 bases, with 12 bases spanning the gap. This CDR3 contains 16 residues. CDR1 is LNHNV and CDR2 is YYDKDF in the germline V gene (reference sequence). The CDR3 DNA sequence: TGTGCCACCAGCAGAATTTTGGTGGAGACTAATGAAAAACTGTTTTTT. As protein: CATSRILVETNEKLFF.

This clone has only one observation. The V and J genes are TRBV7-2 and TRBJ2-1; TRBD2 aligns across 9 bases. Trimming cost V 2 bases and J 7 bases; bases outside gene matches: 9. CDR3 size: 16 residues. The V gene's germline CDR1 is SGHTA and CDR2 FQGNSA. DNA of the CDR3: TGTGCCAGCAGCTTAATAGGGCGGGAGGGCCGGAATGAGCAGTTCTTC. The encoded protein is CASSLIGREGRNEQFF.

The chain combines TRBV4-3 with TRBJ1-2; D is undetermined. CDR1 LGHNA and CDR2 YSLEER come from the germline V gene. The CDR3 runs to 13 residues. The V and J ends lost 4 bases and 8 bases respectively, with 14 bases between them. CDR3 sequence (DNA): TGCGCCAGCAGCCCGCTAAACGGGAACGGCTACACCTTC. Protein: CASSPLNGNGYTF.

The chain combines TRBV5-1 with TRBJ2-7; 9 bases agree with TRBD1. This CDR3 is built from 15 residues. The ends lost 0 bases at V and 4 bases at J; junction bases unmatched: 5. Germline values: CDR1 SGHRS, CDR2 YFSETQ. CDR3 bases: TGCGCCAGCAGCTTGGAAGGGACAGGGTGGTACGAGCAGTACTTC. This encodes CASSLEGTGWYEQYF.

The chain carries TRBV28 and TRBJ2-4, with a tentative D call TRBD1 (6 bases). Germline V gene sequence: CDR1 MDHEN, CDR2 SYDVKM. This CDR3 has 14 residues. V dropped 10 bases and J dropped 4 bases, with 17 bases sitting between them. CDR3 nucleotide sequence: TGTGCCATCCTCCGCCTAGGACAGAAAAACATTCAGTACTTC. Translated, it gives CAILRLGQKNIQYF. Full variable domain (missing parts from reference TRBV28 and TRBJ2-4): DVKVTQSSRYLVKRTGEKVFLECVQDMDHENMFWYRQDPGLGLRLIYFSYDVKMKEKGDIPEGYSVSREKKERFSLILESASTNQTSMYLCAILRLGQKNIQYFGAGTRLSVL.

This clone showed up just a few times. J is TRBJ2-7 and V is TRBV28, with D perhaps TRBD2 (6 bases). CDR1 and CDR2 from the germline V gene are MDHEN and SYDVKM. The CDR3 extends over 17 amino acids. Trimming took off 1 base at V and 4 bases at J, with 20 bases between the two ends. The CDR3 DNA reads TGTGCCAGCAGTTTATATGGTTGGGCGGGGCCCGGATACGAGCAGTACTTC. Translating gives CASSLYGWAGPGYEQYF.

The V call is TRBV27, the J call TRBJ2-1; 10 positions match TRBD2. The ends lost 5 bases at V and 0 bases at J; junction bases unmatched: 4. CDR1 and CDR2 from the germline V gene are MNHEY and SMNVEV (reference sequence). The length of the CDR3 is 16 residues. CDR3 DNA: TGTGCCAGCAGTCCCCCTAGCGGGAGCTCCTACAATGAGCAGTTCTTC. Translation: CASSPPSGSSYNEQFF.

The chain employs TRBV5-1 and TRBJ2-5; no clear D gene. Looked up from germline, CDR1 is SGHRS and CDR2 is YFSETQ. V lost 1 base and J lost 2, with 9 bases in between. This CDR3 has 14 amino acids. CDR3 residues: CASSLIPEQETQYF. The CDR3 DNA is TGCGCCAGCAGCTTGATACCGGAACAAGAGACCCAGTACTTC.

This clone is a singleton in its sample. This chain joins TRBV28 and TRBJ2-7; a possible D gene is TRBD1 (5 bases). The V end was cut by 7 bases, the J end by 2 bases, with 12 bases between. The germline gives CDR1 MDHEN, CDR2 SYDVKM. There are 13 residues in the CDR3. CDR3 sequence reads: CASTQARTYEQYF. CDR3 sequence (DNA): TGTGCCAGCACACAGGCCCGCACCTACGAGCAGTACTTC.

This sequence joins TRBV6-1 and TRBJ2-7; TRBD1 matches at 7 bases. Trimming cost V 5 bases and J 2 bases; bases outside gene matches: 6. CDR3 length: 14 residues. From germline, CDR1 is MNHNS and CDR2 SASEGT. CDR3 DNA: TGTGCCAGCAGTTTCGGGACAGCTGCCTACGAGCAGTACTTC. This gives the protein CASSFGTAAYEQYF.

The genes are TRBV5-1 and TRBJ1-2; D gene uncertain. With 1 base removed from V and 2 bases from J, the gap between germline ends came to 9 bases. Germline assignment: CDR1 SGHRS and CDR2 YFSETQ. The CDR3 consists of 14 residues. The CDR3 reads CASSLSSGNYGYTF. CDR3 coding DNA: TGCGCCAGCAGCTTGTCGTCCGGGAACTATGGCTACACCTTC.

The chain carries TRBV28 and TRBJ1-2, with 7 bases aligning to TRBD1. This CDR3 is 13 amino acids long. Germline V gene lookup returns CDR1 MDHEN and CDR2 SYDVKM. The J segment lost 4 bases and the V segment lost 6 bases, leaving 5 bases of the junction unmatched. CDR3 DNA: TGTGCCAGCAGGCCGACAGGGATCTATGGCTACACCTTC. Encoded protein: CASRPTGIYGYTF.

The chain uses TRBV15 and TRBJ2-5, with 8 bases aligning to TRBD2. Germline V gene sequence: CDR1 LNHNV, CDR2 YYDKDF (reference sequence). J was trimmed by 1 base and V by 0 bases; bases with no gene match: 7. This CDR3 comprises 17 residues. This CDR3 is CATSRDLRGLVQETQYF. The DNA of the CDR3 is TGTGCCACCAGCAGAGATTTGCGGGGACTAGTCCAAGAGACCCAGTACTTC.

V usage is TRBV7-9 and J usage is TRBJ2-1, with 10 bases matching TRBD2. Germline CDR1 reads SEHNR; CDR2 reads FQNEAQ (reference sequence). V trimming: 1 base; J trimming: 8 bases; junction bases outside the gene matches: 5. This CDR3 spans 15 amino acids. The CDR3 spells CASSLELAGVDEQFF. DNA for the CDR3: TGTGCCAGCAGCTTAGAGCTAGCGGGAGTCGATGAGCAGTTCTTC.